What follows describes a single T cell receptor beta chain. Its antigen is unidentified. This CDR3 contains 16 residues. Germline CDR1 is KGHSH and CDR2 is LQKENI. V was cut by 4 bases and J by 5 bases, with 20 bases left in between. The PCR employed 60 Vbeta primers together with 13 Jbeta primers. Generated by immunoSEQ multiplex PCR, the TCRdb table keeps only in-frame clones and is missing some. The sample includes fewer than 250,000 clones, 79% of them seen just once. The source of the sample is a study of cytomegalovirus exposure and HLA in healthy donors. Study outcomes and limitations: Analysis performed later showed TCR beta chains linked to HLA being more clonally expanded than equally common others. Reported findings show TCR beta sequences accurately forecast HLA-A and HLA-B alleles in most subjects.

This receptor was obtained from a male donor in good health and CMV-seropositive. The chain combines TRBV18 with TRBJ1-2; TRBD1 is a possible D gene (5 bases). The sample comprised PBMCs. The CDR3 DNA follows: TGTGCCAGCTCACACGGGCCCAGGGTTCTACCTTATGGCTACACCTTC. The encoded protein is CASSHGPRVLPYGYTF.